A single T cell receptor beta chain is shown here with its context. This sample is drawn from a study of blood T cell repertoires in COVID-19. At the level of the study: Sample material is recorded as cDNA or gDNA derived from T cells, B-cell-depleted T cells, or PBMCs.

The germline gives CDR1 MNHNS, CDR2 SASEGT. V shed 2 bases, J shed 2 bases, and the junction held 3 bases outside the gene matches. The CDR3 contains 15 residues. In the original processing: Nucleated cell number was recorded as an estimate derived from reference gene primer amplification. Data came from immunoSEQ multiplex PCR; TCRdb stores just in-frame clones and leaves some out. The DNA gave D and trimming, while V, J and clone size come from that table. The repertoire holds some 90,000 clones, with 72% as singletons. This sequence joins TRBV6-1 and TRBJ1-5; TRBD1 matches at 7 bases. The sample comprised peripheral blood. The sequence was collected from a woman aged 60-70 years in a cohort sampled during active or convalescent COVID-19. The CDR3 bases are TGTGCCAGCAGTGAAAGAGGGGGCGGCAATCAGCCCCAGCATTTT. Translated: CASSERGGGNQPQHF.